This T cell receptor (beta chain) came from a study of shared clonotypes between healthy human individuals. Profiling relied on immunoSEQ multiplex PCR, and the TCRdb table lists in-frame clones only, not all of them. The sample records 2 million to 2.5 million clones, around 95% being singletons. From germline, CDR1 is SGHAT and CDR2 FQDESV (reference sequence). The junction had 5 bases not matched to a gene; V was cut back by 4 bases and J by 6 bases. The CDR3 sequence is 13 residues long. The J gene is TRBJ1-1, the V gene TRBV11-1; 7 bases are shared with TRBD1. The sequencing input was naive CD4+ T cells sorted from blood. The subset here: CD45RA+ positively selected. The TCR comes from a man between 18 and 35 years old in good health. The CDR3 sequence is CASSYRGRSEAFF. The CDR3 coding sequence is TGTGCCAGCAGCTACAGGGGCCGCTCTGAAGCTTTCTTT.